These 11 T cell receptor beta chains originate from one sample sequenced in a study of blood T cells in healthy people across ages. Sample-barcoded 5' priming and a J-beta primer mix drove a second PCR of about 6 to 12 cycles. TCRdb ran MiXCR on the 5' RACE reads and lists one entry per CDR3 protein. In the table there are 1.8 million or so distinct CDR3 sequences, around 40% of which are singletons. The sample comprised blood. The receptors originated from a human donor in good health.

This chain joins TRBV5-5 and TRBJ2-2; D remains ambiguous. In germline, CDR1 is SGHKS, CDR2 YYEKEE (reference sequence). Trimming shortened V by 0 bases and J by 2 bases, and 11 bases separated the two germline ends. The CDR3 spans 16 residues. The CDR3 reads CASSLGKGLNTGELFF. CDR3 coding DNA: TGTGCCAGCAGCTTGGGGAAAGGCTTAAACACCGGGGAGCTGTTTTTT.

This rearrangement joins TRBV20-1 to TRBJ1-2; 7 nucleotides align to TRBD1. The trim removed 3 bases at V and 2 bases at J, leaving 12 bases unmatched. Germline lookup yields CDR1 DFQATT and CDR2 SNEGSKA (reference sequence). CDR3 length: 16 amino acids. The CDR3 protein is CSASLSPGQTNYGYTF. The CDR3 nucleotides read TGCAGTGCTAGCCTGTCACCGGGACAGACGAACTATGGCTACACCTTC.

In regard to this clonotype: One base away lies a much larger clone, so this may be a sequencing read error. The genes are TRBV3-1 and TRBJ2-1, with D perhaps assigned TRBD1 or TRBD2 (6 bases each). In germline, CDR1 is LGHDT, CDR2 YNNKEL (reference sequence). The V and J ends lost 0 bases and 8 bases respectively, with 11 bases between them. The CDR3 runs 14 residues. CDR3 region: CASSQDLGGHEQFF. The CDR3 bases are TGTGCCAGCAGCCAAGATTTGGGGGGCCATGAGCAGTTCTTC.

The chain couples TRBV4-1 to TRBJ2-1; 7 bases line up with TRBD1. The CDR3 has 15 residues. CDR1 and CDR2 (germline): MGHRA, YSYEKL. V trimming: 3 bases; J trimming: 4 bases; junction bases outside the gene matches: 6. CDR3 coding DNA: TGCGCCAGCAGCCATACCCCGGGACAGTACAATGAGCAGTTCTTC. The encoded protein is CASSHTPGQYNEQFF.

The chain combines TRBV2 with TRBJ1-5, with a tentative D call TRBD1 (6 bases). V was shortened by 5 bases and J by 4 bases, with 12 bases between the two germline ends. The germline gives CDR1 SNHLY, CDR2 FYNNEI. The CDR3 totals 14 residues. The CDR3 DNA reads as TGTGCCAGCAGTCCCGGGACATCGAATCAGCCCCAGCATTTT. Protein product: CASSPGTSNQPQHF.

This chain links TRBV9 with TRBJ2-1; D is ambiguous. Germline CDR1 and CDR2: SGDLS and YYNGEE. The CDR3 is 15 amino acids. V was shortened by 6 bases and J by 9 bases, with 22 bases between the two germline ends. The DNA for the CDR3 is TGTGCCAGCACCCCTAGAGGTGGGCCAGGTAGTGAGCAGTTCTTC. Translation gives CASTPRGGPGSEQFF. The whole variable domain, filled in from reference TRBV9 and TRBJ2-1, reads DSGVTQTPKHLITATGQRVTLRCSPRSGDLSVYWYQQSLDQGLQFLIQYYNGEERAKGNILERFSAQQFPDLHSELNLSSLELGDSALYFCASTPRGGPGSEQFFGPGTRLTVL.

The chain recombines TRBV9 with TRBJ2-1; D may be TRBD2 (5 bases). This CDR3 spans 14 amino acids. Trimming cost V 3 bases and J 5 bases, with 12 bases left between them. Germline CDR1 SGDLS, CDR2 YYNGEE. The CDR3 is CASSAHSGDNEQFF. CDR3 coding DNA: TGTGCCAGCAGCGCTCACAGCGGCGACAATGAGCAGTTCTTC.

The V and J genes are TRBV15 and TRBJ2-7; D uncertain. The CDR3 loop spans 13 amino acids. Germline V gives CDR1 LNHNV, CDR2 YYDKDF (reference sequence). Deletions cut 4 bases from V and 6 bases from J, with 13 bases between. CDR3 DNA sequence: TGTGCCACCAGCACAGATGGTTCGTCCGAGCAGTACTTC. Its protein product is CATSTDGSSEQYF. Drawing the rest from reference TRBV15 and TRBJ2-7, the complete variable domain is DAMVIQNPRYQVTQFGKPVTLSCSQTLNHNVMYWYQQKSSQAPKLLFHYYDKDFNNEADTPDNFQSRRPNTSFCFLDIRSPGLGDTAMYLCATSTDGSSEQYFGPGTRLTVT.

To note about this clonotype: The final CDR3 position lacks the conserved phenylalanine or tryptophan, pointing to a likely read error. The CDR3 here is CASSEYDTQYL. The CDR3 DNA is TGTGCCAGCAGTGAATACGATACGCAGTATTTG. J is TRBJ2-3 and V is TRBV25-1; D ambiguous. The CDR3 is 11 residues long. The germline V gene has CDR1 MGHDK and CDR2 SYGVNS. Trimming cost V 0 bases and J 6 bases, with 1 base left between them.

The chain joins TRBV4-3 to TRBJ2-5, with 7 bases fitting TRBD2. V lost 1 base and J lost 3; bases outside the gene matches: 8. The CDR3 has 16 amino acids. Germline-derived CDR1 and CDR2 are LGHNA and YSLEER. Here the CDR3 DNA reads TGCGCCAGCAGCCAAGGGCCCCCGGGACTAAAAGAGACCCAGTACTTC. Amino acids: CASSQGPPGLKETQYF.

The V and J genes are TRBV4-3 and TRBJ1-1; weak D call: TRBD1 (5 bases). This CDR3 has 14 residues. Germline loops: CDR1 LGHNA, CDR2 YSLEER. The germline V and J ends were trimmed by 4 bases and 3 bases, with 12 bases remaining between them. CDR3 in amino acids: CASSPGLRDTEAFF. The DNA for the CDR3 is TGCGCCAGCAGCCCGGGACTAAGGGACACTGAAGCTTTCTTT.